The entry below gives a single T cell receptor beta chain sequence along with its context. The specificity of this receptor is unknown. Base qualities are not provided; no much larger clone lies one nucleotide away. Measured from the cysteine to the phenylalanine, the CDR3 is 12 residues long. Of the read, only the CDR3 DNA is kept; its 36 bases are in frame from base 1. V is reduced by 5 bases and J by 3 bases, leaving a spacing of 5 bases between them. The germline V gene (reference sequence) yields SEHNR for CDR1 and FQNEAQ for CDR2. The label giving this sample's treatment or condition can be read as: in vitro stimulation with specific CMV peptide epitopes to enrich CMV-specific T cells. The data derive from a study of T cell repertoires in cytomegalovirus infection (dated by TCRdb to about 2019). In terms of the full investigation: Peptide stimulations targeted recently identified HLA-C-restricted CMV epitopes, whose presentation resists viral immunomodulation, together with well-studied HLA-B-restricted epitopes. Donor HLA type was relevant to the analysis, because carriage of CMV infection together with the matching HLA type was indicated by public TCR beta signatures. The investigation overall reported the following: In the ex vivo response, HLA-C-restricted CMV-specific TCR beta clonotypes were dominant, and in two of eight donors the single most frequent clonotype came from this HLA-C-restricted group. Carriers of CMV infection plus the relevant HLA type were discriminated by the cumulative frequency of public TCR beta family members in the study cohort and in an independent approximately 340-donor cohort.

The instrument given in TCRdb is Illumina HiSeq 1500. TCRdb ran its own pipeline on the public reads, namely fastp trimming at Q25 and MiXCR clone calling, and kept in-frame beta chains. Here each entry gathers all rows of one CDR3 protein and keeps the most common genes and DNA. The sample table lists about 900,000 distinct CDR3 sequences, approximately 33% of them with a count of one. Around an eighth of the sample is held by the ten biggest clonotypes. The receptor comes from a human donor in good health (CMV status not recorded). Some clones in this sample may be carry-over from other donors' samples. This material consisted of cultured CD8+ T cells from PBMCs, taken from culture after CMV antigen stimulation. The sequence joins TRBV7-9 to TRBJ1-3, with no reliable assignment of the D segment. The CDR3 region: CASSPDGNTIYF. The DNA sequence follows: TGTGCCAGCAGCCCGGATGGAAACACCATATATTTT.